This is a list of T cell receptor beta chains from one sample in a study of blood T cell repertoires in COVID-19. The table came from immunoSEQ multiplex PCR; TCRdb's copy has only in-frame clones and leaves some out. The data contain roughly 14,000 clones, roughly 86% of them singletons. Sequenced material: peripheral blood. Receptors were obtained from a human donor in a cohort sampled during active COVID-19. Both conserved end residues are trimmed from each CDR3. Clone size is shown for a subset of rows, as once, few, many or a class of expanded clone.

J	size	V	CDR3
TRBJ2-5	-	TRBV12-3/TRBV12-4	ASSPRVETQY
TRBJ2-5	-	TRBV7-8	ASSLGRETQY
TRBJ2-3	-	TRBV5-1	ASAGGRLSADTQY
TRBJ1-1	-	TRBV6-1	ASSEAGANTEAF
TRBJ1-4	-	TRBV30	AWSWTGGFNEKLF
TRBJ1-2	once	TRBV29-1	SVGELNYGYT
TRBJ2-1	-	TRBV10-3	AISAAANEQF
TRBJ1-5	once	TRBV7-6	ASSLVPQGLQPQH
TRBJ2-1	-	TRBV10-3	AISESQYNEQF
TRBJ1-1	-	TRBV18	ASSGGQPPIEAF
TRBJ1-1	-	TRBV4-3	ASSQVGSHTEAF
TRBJ1-2	-	TRBV7-8	ASSLEVGGVGYT
TRBJ1-5	-	TRBV6-5	ASRRSSNQPQH
TRBJ2-7	-	TRBV5-1	ASSWVGGEQY
TRBJ1-6	few	TRBV7-2	ASSPQTGLWSPLH
TRBJ2-5	-	TRBV5-1	ASSFGTSGGQETQY
TRBJ1-4	-	TRBV19	ASSTYTFRDRINEKLF
TRBJ2-3	once	TRBV15	ATSIQGDTQY
TRBJ2-5	once	TRBV4-2	ASSPGQGKETQY
TRBJ2-1	-	TRBV19	ASSESRDNEQF
TRBJ2-7	-	TRBV4-3	ASSQDLGGFYEQY
TRBJ2-2	-	TRBV5-1	ASSRDRGTGELF
TRBJ1-1	once	TRBV18	ASSPRSASGSTEAF
TRBJ2-1	-	TRBV14	ASRPPAAAGSYNEQF
TRBJ2-1	-	TRBV7-9	ASSGQRSSYNEQF
TRBJ2-1	once	TRBV9	ASSAGLAGGINEQF
TRBJ2-5	once	TRBV20-1	SALRSETQY
TRBJ1-5	-	TRBV19	ASSTEGRPQH
TRBJ2-7	-	TRBV29-1	SARTGGNEQY
TRBJ2-7	few	TRBV9	ASSVGIGTPSEQY
TRBJ1-5	-	TRBV10-3	AISESMGGYQPQH
TRBJ1-1	once	TRBV4-3	ASSPQLKDRMNTEAF
TRBJ2-2	-	TRBV19	ASSRDRGMLF